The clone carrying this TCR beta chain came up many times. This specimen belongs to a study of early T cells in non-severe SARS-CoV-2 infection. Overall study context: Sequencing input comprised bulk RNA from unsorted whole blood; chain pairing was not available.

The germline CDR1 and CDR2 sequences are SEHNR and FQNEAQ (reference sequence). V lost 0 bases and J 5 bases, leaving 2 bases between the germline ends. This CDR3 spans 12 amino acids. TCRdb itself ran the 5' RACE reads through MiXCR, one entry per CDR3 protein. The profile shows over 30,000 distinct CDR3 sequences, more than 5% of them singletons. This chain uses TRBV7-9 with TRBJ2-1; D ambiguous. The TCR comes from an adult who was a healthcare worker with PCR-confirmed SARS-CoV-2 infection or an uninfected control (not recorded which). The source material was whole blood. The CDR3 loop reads CASSLADNEQFF. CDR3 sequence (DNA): TGTGCCAGCAGCTTAGCCGACAATGAGCAGTTCTTC.